This T cell receptor beta chain was captured by sequencing in a study of post-analysis software for immune sequencing data. Every TCR beta cDNA library bore unique molecular identifiers. In TCRdb, the PCR reads were re-called with MiXCR into one record per CDR3 protein. This table has approximately 660,000 distinct CDR3 sequences, around 60% appearing once. Comments on this clonotype: Its antigen is unidentified.

V was clipped by 1 base and J by 0 bases, with 7 bases between them. Germline V gives CDR1 SGHKS, CDR2 YYEKEE (reference sequence). This CDR3 has 14 residues. Study-wide results and caveats: Patients showed TRBV5-6, TRBV5-1 and TRBV20-1 among four to six TRBV segments more frequent than in controls.

This clonotype was obtained from a girl under 10 years old with multiple sclerosis. The rearrangement links TRBV5-5 to TRBJ2-5; the D is unclear. The specimen sequenced was blood. CDR3 residues: CASSLRYYQETQYF. The CDR3 DNA is TGTGCCAGCAGCTTGAGATATTACCAAGAGACCCAGTACTTC.